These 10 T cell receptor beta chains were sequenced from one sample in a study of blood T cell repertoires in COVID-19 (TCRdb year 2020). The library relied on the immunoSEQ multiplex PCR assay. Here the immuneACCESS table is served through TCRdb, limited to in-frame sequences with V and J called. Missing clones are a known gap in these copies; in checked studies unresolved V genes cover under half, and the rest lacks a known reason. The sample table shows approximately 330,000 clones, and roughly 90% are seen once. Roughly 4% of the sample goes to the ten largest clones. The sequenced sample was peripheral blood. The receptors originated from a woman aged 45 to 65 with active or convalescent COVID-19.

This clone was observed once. This CDR3 is CASSPITSGLGTQYF. The CDR3 DNA follows: TGTGCCAGCAGCCCTATTACTAGCGGTCTTGGGACCCAGTACTTC. The chain employs TRBV7-2 and TRBJ2-5; 8 bases are shared with TRBD2. This CDR3 has 15 residues. The germline V gene encodes CDR1 SGHTA and CDR2 FQGNSA. V lost 5 bases to trimming and J lost 7 bases; unmatched junction nucleotides: 12.

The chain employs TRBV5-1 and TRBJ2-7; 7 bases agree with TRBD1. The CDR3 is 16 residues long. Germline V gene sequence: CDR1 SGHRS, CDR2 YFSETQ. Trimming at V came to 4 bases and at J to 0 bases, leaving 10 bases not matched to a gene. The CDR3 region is CASSPEPGQSSYEQYF. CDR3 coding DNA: TGCGCCAGCAGCCCTGAACCGGGACAGAGCTCCTACGAGCAGTACTTC.

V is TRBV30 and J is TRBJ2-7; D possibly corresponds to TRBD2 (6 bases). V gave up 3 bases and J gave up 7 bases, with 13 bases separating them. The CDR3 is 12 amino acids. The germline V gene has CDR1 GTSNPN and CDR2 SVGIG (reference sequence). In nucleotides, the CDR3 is TGTGCCTGGAGCCCGGGACTGGATGAGCAGTACTTC. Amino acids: CAWSPGLDEQYF.

CDR3 loop: CASSVGSVRSEEQYF. CDR3 bases: TGTGCCAGCAGCGTAGGATCAGTCCGTTCGGAGGAGCAGTACTTC. V and J are TRBV9 and TRBJ2-7; D call uncertain. V lost 0 bases and J lost 7, with 17 bases in between. Germline V gene data show CDR1 as SGDLS and CDR2 as YYNGEE. This CDR3 comprises 15 residues. The full variable domain, with the rest looked up from reference TRBV9 and TRBJ2-7, is DSGVTQTPKHLITATGQRVTLRCSPRSGDLSVYWYQQSLDQGLQFLIQYYNGEERAKGNILERFSAQQFPDLHSELNLSSLELGDSALYFCASSVGSVRSEEQYFGPGTRLTVT.

CDR3 bases: TGTGCCAGCAGCCGGACAGGGAACACTGAAGCTTTCTTT. This encodes CASSRTGNTEAFF. The V gene is TRBV12-3 or TRBV12-4, the J gene TRBJ1-1; 7 nucleotides match TRBD1. This CDR3 has 13 amino acids. V trimming: 6 bases; J trimming: 1 base; junction bases outside the gene matches: 2.

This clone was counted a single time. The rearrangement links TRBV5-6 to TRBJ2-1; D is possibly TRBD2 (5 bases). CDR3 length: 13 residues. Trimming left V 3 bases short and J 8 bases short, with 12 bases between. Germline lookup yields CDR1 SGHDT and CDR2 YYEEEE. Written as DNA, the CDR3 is TGTGCCAGCAGCTCCGGGCTGGGAGATGAGCAGTTCTTC. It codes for CASSSGLGDEQFF.

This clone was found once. The CDR3 sequence is CASSQATGTGANVLTF. The CDR3 nucleotides are TGTGCCAGCAGCCAAGCCACAGGGACTGGGGCCAACGTCCTGACTTTC. V and J are TRBV4-2 and TRBJ2-6; D might be TRBD1 (6 bases). Germline values: CDR1 LGHNA, CDR2 YNFKEQ. Trimming took 1 base from V and 2 from J, leaving 9 bases between them. There are 16 residues in the CDR3.

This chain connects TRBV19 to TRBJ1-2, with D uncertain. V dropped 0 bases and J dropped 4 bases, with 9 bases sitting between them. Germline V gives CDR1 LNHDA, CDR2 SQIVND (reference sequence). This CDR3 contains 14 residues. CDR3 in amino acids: CASSIDPDSYGYTF. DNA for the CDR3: TGTGCCAGTAGTATAGATCCGGACTCCTATGGCTACACCTTC.

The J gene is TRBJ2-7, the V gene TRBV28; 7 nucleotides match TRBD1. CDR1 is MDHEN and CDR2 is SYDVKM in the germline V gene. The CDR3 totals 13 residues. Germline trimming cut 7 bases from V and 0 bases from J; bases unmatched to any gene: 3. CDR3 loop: CASTGQDSYEQYF. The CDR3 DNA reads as TGTGCCAGCACCGGACAGGACTCCTACGAGCAGTACTTC.

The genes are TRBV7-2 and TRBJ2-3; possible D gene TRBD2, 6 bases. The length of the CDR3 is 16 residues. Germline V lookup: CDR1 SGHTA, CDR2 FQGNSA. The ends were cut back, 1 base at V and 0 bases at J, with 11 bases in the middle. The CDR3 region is CASSLGAGTSTDTQYF. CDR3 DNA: TGTGCCAGCAGCTTAGGCGCGGGGACTAGCACAGATACGCAGTATTTT.